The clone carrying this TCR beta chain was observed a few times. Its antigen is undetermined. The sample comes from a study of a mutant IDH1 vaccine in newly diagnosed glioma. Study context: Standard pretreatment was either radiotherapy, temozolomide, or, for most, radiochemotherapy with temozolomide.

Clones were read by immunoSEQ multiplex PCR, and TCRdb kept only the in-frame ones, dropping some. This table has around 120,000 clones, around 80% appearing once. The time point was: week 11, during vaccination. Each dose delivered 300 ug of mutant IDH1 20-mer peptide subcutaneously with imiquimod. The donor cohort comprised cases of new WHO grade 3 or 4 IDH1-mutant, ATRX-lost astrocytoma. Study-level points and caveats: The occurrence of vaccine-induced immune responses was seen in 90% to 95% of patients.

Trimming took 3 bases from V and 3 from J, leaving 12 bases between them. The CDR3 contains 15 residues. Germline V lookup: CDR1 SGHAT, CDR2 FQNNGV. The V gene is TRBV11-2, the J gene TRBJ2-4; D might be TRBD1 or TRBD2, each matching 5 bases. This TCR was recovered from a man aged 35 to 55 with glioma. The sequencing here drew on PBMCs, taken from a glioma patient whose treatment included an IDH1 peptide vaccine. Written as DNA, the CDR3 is TGTGCCAGCAGCTTTTACGGGACGGACAAAAACATTCAGTACTTC. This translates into CASSFYGTDKNIQYF. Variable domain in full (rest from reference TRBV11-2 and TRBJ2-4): EAGVAQSPRYKIIEKRQSVAFWCNPISGHATLYWYQQILGQGPKLLIQFQNNGVVDDSQLPKDRFSAERLKGVDSTLKIQPAKLEDSAVYLCASSFYGTDKNIQYFGAGTRLSVL.